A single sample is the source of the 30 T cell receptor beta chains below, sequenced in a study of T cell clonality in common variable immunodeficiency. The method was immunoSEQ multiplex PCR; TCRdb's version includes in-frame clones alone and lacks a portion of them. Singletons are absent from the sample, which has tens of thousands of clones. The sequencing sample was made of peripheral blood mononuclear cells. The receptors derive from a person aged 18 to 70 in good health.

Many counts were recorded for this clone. The part of the CDR3 DNA that was read is TGTGCCAGCAGCTTTGGCGGTAGAGGGGATTGGACCGGGGAG. It translates to CASSFGGRGDWTGE. The full CDR3 protein reads CASSFGGRGDWTGELFF. The chain carries TRBV7-8 and TRBJ2-2; D could derive from TRBD1 or TRBD2 (5 bases each). The read terminates 3 residues ahead of where the CDR3 ends, so the germline J gene completes it. The V gene's germline CDR1 is SGHVS and CDR2 FQNEAQ. The V and J ends lost 3 bases and 5 bases respectively, with 19 bases between them. This CDR3 has 17 amino acids. Based on the CDR3 plus reference TRBV7-8 and TRBJ2-2, the full variable domain is GAGVSQSPRYKVAKRGQDVALRCDPISGHVSLFWYQQALGQGPEFLTYFQNEAQLDKSGLPSDRFFAERPEGSVSTLKIQRTQQEDSAVYLCASSFGGRGDWTGELFFGEGSRLTVL.

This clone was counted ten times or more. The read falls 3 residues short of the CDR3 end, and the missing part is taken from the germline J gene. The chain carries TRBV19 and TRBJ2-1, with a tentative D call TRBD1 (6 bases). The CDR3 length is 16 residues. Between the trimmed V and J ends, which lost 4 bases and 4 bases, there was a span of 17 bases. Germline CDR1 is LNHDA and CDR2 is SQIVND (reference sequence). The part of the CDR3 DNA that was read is TGTGCCAGTAGTACCCGCCTTGGACAGAGATACAATGAG. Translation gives CASSTRLGQRYNE. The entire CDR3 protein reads CASSTRLGQRYNEQFF.

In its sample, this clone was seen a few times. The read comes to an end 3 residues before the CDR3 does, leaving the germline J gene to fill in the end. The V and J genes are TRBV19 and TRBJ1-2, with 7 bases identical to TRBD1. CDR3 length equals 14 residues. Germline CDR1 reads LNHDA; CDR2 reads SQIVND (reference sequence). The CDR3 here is CASRRQGGTYDYTF. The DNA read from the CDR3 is TGTGCCAGTAGGAGACAGGGAGGAACCTACGAC.

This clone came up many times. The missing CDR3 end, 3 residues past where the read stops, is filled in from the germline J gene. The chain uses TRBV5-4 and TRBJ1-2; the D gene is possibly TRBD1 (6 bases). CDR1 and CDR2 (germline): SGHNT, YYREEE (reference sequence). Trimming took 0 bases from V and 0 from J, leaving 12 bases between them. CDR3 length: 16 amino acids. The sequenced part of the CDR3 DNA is TGTGCCAGCAGCTTGGAGGACAGCAACCCTAACTATGGC. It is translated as CASSLEDSNPNYG. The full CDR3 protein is CASSLEDSNPNYGYTF. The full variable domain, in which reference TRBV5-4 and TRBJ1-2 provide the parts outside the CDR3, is ETGVTQSPTHLIKTRGQQVTLRCSSQSGHNTVSWYQQALGQGPQFIFQYYREEENGRGNFPPRFSGLQFPNYSSELNVNALELDDSALYLCASSLEDSNPNYGYTFGSGTRLTVV.

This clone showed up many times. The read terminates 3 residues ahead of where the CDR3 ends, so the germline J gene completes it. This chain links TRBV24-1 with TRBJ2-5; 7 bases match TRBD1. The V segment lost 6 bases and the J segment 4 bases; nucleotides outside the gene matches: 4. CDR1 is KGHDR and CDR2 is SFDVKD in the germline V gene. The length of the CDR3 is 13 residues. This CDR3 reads CATSTRGRETQYF. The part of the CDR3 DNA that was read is TGTGCCACCAGTACAAGGGGGCGAGAGACC.

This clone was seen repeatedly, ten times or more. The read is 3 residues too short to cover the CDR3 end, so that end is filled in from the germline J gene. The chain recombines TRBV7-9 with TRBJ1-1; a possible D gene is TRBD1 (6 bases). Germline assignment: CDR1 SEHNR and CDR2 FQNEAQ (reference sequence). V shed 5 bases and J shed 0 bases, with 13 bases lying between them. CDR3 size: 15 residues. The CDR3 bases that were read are TGTGCCAGCAGCCGAGGGAACAGGGTGAACACTGAA. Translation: CASSRGNRVNTE. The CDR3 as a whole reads CASSRGNRVNTEAFF.

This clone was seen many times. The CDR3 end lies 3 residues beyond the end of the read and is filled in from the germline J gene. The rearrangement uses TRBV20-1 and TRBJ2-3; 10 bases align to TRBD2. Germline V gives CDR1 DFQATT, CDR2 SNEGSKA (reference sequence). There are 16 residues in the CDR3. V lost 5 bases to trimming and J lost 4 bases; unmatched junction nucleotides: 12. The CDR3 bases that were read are TGCAGTGCTGACAAAATAAGCGGGGGGGTGGCAGATACG. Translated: CSADKISGGVADT. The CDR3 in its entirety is CSADKISGGVADTQYF.

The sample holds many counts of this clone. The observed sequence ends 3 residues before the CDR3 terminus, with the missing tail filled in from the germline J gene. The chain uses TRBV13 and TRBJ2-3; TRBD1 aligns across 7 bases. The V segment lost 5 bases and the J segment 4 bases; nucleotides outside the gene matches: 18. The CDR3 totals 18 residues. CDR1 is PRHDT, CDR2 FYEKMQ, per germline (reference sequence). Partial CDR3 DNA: TGTGCCAGCAGCCCAGCGCGACAGGGTTGGTCGGGTCCAGATACG. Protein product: CASSPARQGWSGPDT. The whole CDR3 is CASSPARQGWSGPDTQYF.

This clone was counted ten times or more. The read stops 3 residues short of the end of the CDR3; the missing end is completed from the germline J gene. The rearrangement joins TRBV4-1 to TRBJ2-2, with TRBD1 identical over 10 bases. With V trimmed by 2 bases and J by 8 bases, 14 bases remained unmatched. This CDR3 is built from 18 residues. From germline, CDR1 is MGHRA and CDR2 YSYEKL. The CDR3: CASSQTDRGQESAGELFF. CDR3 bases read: TGCGCCAGCAGCCAAACAGACAGGGGGCAAGAATCAGCGGGGGAG.

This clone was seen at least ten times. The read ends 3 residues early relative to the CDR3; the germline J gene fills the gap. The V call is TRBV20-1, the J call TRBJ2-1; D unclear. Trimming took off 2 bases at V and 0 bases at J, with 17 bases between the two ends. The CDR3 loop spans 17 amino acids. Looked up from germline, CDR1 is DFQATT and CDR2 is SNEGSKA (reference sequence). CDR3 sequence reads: CSARSLGASSSYNEQFF. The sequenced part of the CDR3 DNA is TGCAGTGCTAGAAGCCTCGGAGCGTCAAGCTCCTACAATGAG.

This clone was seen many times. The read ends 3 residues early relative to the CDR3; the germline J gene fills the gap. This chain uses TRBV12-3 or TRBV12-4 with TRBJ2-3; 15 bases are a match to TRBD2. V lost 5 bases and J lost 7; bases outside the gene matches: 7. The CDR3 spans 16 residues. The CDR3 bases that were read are TGTGCCAGCAGTGCCGGACTAGCGGGAGGGCCGCATACG. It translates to CASSAGLAGGPHT. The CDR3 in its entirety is CASSAGLAGGPHTQYF.

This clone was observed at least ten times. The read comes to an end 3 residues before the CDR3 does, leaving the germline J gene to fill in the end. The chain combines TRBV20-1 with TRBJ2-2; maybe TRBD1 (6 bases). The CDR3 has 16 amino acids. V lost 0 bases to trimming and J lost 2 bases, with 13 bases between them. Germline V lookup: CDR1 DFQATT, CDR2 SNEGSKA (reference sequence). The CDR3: CSARDRAGANTGELFF. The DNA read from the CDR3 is TGCAGTGCTAGAGATCGGGCAGGGGCCAACACCGGGGAG.

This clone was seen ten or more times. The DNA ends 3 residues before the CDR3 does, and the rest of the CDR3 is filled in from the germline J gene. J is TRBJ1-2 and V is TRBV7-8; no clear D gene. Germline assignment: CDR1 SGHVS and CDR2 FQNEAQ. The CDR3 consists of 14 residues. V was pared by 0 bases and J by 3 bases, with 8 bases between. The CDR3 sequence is CASSLAAEYYGYTF. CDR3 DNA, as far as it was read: TGTGCCAGCAGCTTAGCGGCGGAGTACTATGGC.

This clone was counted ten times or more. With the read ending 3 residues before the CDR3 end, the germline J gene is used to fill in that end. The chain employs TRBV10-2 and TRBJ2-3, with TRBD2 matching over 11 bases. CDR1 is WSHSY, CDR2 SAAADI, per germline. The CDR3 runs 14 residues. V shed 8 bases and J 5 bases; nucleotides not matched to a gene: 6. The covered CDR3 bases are TGCGCCAGCTCTAGCGGGAGGTTCGTAGATACG. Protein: CASSSGRFVDT. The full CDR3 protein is CASSSGRFVDTQYF.

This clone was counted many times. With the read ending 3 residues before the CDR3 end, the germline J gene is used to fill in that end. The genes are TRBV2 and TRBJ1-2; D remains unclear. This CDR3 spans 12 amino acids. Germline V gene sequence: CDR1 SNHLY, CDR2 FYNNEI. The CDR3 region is CASSQNGLGYTF. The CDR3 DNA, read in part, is TGTGCCAGCAGTCAAAATGGCCTGGGC. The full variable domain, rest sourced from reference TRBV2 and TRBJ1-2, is EPEVTQTPSHQVTQMGQEVILRCVPISNHLYFYWYRQILGQKVEFLVSFYNNEISEKSEIFDDQFSVERPDGSNFTLKIRSTKLEDSAMYFCASSQNGLGYTFGSGTRLTVV.

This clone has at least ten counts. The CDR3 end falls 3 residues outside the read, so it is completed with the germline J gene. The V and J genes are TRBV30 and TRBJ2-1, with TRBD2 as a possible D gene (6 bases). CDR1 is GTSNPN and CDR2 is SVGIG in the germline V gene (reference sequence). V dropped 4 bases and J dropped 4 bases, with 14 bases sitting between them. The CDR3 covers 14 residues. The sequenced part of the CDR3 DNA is TGTGCCTGGACCCTATTTGGGGGGTACAATGAG. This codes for CAWTLFGGYNE. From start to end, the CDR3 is CAWTLFGGYNEQFF. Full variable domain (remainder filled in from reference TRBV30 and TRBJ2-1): SQTIHQWPATLVQPVGSPLSLECTVEGTSNPNLYWYRQAAGRGLQLLFYSVGIGQISSEVPQNLSASRPQDRQFILSSKKLLLSDSGFYLCAWTLFGGYNEQFFGPGTRLTVL.

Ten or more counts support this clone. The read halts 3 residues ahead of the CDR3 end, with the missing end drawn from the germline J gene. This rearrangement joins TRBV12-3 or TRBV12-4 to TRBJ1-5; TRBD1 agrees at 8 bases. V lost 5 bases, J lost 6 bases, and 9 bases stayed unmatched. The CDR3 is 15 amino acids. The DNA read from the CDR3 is TGTGCCAGCAGTCCCGGACAGGGTTTAGGTCAGCCC. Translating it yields CASSPGQGLGQP. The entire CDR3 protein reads CASSPGQGLGQPQHF.

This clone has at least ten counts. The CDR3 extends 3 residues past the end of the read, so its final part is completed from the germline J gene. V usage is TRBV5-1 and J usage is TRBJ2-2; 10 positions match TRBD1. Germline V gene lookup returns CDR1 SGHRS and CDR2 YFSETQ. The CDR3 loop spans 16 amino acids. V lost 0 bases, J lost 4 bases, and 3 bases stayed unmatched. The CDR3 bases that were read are TGCGCCAGCAGCTTGGAGGGACAGGGGTCCACCGGGGAG. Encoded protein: CASSLEGQGSTGE. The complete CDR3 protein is CASSLEGQGSTGELFF.

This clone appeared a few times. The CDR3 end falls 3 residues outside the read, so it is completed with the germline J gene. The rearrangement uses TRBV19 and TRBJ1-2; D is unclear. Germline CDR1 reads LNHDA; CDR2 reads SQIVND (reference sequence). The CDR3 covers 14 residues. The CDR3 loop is CASSIAESYNDYTF. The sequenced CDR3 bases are TGTGCCAGTAGTATAGCCGAATCATACAATGAC.

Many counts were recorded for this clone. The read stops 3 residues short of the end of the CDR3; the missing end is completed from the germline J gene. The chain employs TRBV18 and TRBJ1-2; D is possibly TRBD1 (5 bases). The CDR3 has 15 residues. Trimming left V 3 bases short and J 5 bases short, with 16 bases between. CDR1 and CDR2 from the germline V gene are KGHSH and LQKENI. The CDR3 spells CASSPVGTGDYGYTF. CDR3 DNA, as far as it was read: TGTGCCAGCTCACCTGTCGGGACGGGGGATTATGGC.

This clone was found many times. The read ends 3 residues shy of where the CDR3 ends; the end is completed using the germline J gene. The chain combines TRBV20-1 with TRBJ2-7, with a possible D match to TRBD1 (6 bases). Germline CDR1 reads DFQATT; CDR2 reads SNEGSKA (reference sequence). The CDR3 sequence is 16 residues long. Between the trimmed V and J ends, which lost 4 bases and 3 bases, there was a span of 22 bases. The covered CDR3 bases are TGCAGTGCTAACCCAGGGGAATCCACCCCTATCTACGAG. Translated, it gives CSANPGESTPIYE. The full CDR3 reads CSANPGESTPIYEQYF.

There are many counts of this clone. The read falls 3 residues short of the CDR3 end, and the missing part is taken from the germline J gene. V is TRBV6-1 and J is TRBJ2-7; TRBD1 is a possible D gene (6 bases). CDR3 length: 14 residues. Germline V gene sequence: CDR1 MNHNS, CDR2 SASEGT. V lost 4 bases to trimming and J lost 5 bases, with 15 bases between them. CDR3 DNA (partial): TGTGCCAGCAGTGGATCAGGGGCCTTTGACGAG. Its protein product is CASSGSGAFDE. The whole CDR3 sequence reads CASSGSGAFDEQYF.

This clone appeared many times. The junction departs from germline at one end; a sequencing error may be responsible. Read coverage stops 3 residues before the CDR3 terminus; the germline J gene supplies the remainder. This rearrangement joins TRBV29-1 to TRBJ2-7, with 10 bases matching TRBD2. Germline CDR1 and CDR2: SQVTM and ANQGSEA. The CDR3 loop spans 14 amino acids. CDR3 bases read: TGCGGCGTTGAAGGACTAGCGGATTCCTACGAG. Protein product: CGVEGLADSYE. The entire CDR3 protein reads CGVEGLADSYEQYF.

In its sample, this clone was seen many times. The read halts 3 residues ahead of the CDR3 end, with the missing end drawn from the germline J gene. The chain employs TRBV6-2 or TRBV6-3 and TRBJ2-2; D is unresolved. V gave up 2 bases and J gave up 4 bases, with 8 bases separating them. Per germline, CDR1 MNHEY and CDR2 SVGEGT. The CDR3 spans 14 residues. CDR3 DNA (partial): TGTGCCAGCAGTTACCTTGCGAGCACCGGGGAG. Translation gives CASSYLASTGE. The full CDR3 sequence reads CASSYLASTGELFF.

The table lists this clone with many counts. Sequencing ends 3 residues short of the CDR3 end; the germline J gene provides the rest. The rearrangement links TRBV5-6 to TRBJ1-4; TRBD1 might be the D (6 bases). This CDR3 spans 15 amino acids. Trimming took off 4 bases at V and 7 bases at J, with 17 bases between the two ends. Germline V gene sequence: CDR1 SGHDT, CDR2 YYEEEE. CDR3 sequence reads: CASSPGGATGEKLFF. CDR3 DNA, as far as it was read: TGTGCCAGCAGCCCGGGGGGGGCCACGGGTGAAAAA.

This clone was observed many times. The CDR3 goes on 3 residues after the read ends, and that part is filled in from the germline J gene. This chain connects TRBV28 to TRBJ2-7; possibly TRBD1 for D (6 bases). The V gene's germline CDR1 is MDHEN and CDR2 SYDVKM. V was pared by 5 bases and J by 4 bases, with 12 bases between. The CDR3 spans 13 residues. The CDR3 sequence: CASSTPTGYEQYF. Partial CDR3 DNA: TGTGCCAGCAGTACTCCGACAGGATACGAG.

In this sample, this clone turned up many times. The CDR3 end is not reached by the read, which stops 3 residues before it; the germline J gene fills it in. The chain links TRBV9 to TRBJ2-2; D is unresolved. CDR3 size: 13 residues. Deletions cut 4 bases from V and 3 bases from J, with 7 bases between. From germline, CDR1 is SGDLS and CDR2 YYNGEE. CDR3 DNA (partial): TGTGCCAGCAGCCCTCAGTACACCGGGGAG. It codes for CASSPQYTGE. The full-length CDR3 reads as CASSPQYTGELFF.

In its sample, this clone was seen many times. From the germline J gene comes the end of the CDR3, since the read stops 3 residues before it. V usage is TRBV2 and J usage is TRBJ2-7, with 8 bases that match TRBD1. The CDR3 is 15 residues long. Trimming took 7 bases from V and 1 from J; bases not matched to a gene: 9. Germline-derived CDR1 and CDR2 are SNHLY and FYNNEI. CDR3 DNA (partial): TGTGCCAGCACTTTACGACAGGGGAGTTCCTACGAG. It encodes CASTLRQGSSYE. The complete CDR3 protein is CASTLRQGSSYEQYF.

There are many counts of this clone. CDR3 in amino acids: CASSRRSGAGGELFF. The CDR3 DNA, read in part, is TGTGCCAGCAGCAGGAGGAGCGGGGCAGGCGGGGAG. The chain combines TRBV9 with TRBJ2-2, with TRBD2 identical over 7 bases. The read stops 3 residues short of the end of the CDR3; the missing end is completed from the germline J gene. The CDR3 loop spans 15 amino acids. Germline trimming cut 4 bases from V and 7 bases from J; bases unmatched to any gene: 10. Germline V gene data show CDR1 as SGDLS and CDR2 as YYNGEE.

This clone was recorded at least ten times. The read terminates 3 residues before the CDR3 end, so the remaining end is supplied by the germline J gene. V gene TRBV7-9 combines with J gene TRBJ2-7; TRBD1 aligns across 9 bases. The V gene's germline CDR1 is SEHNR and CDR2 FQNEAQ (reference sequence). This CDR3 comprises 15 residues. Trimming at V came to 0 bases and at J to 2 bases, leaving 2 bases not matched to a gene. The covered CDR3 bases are TGTGCCAGCAGCTTAGCGCGACAGGGGGCCTACGAG. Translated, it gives CASSLARQGAYE. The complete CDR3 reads CASSLARQGAYEQYF.